The 15 T cell receptor beta chains listed next were all sequenced from one sample in a study of cytomegalovirus exposure and HLA in healthy donors. With 60 Vbeta and 13 Jbeta primers, the PCR was carried out. Data came from immunoSEQ multiplex PCR; TCRdb stores just in-frame clones and leaves some out. The sample contains 90,000 to 110,000 clones, approximately 72% of which appear only once. The sequencing sample was made of PBMCs. These TCRs come from a young man in good health and CMV-seronegative.

The chain combines TRBV9 with TRBJ1-1; TRBD1 matches 9 bases. CDR1 is SGDLS, CDR2 YYNGEE, per germline. Trimming cost V 3 bases and J 5 bases; bases outside gene matches: 2. The CDR3 totals 13 residues. The CDR3 DNA follows: TGTGCCAGCAGCGAGACAGGGGGAACTGAAGCTTTCTTT. This translates into CASSETGGTEAFF.

V gene TRBV5-4 combines with J gene TRBJ1-3; possible D gene TRBD1, 6 bases. Deletions cut 4 bases from V and 0 bases from J, with 11 bases between. CDR1 is SGHNT, CDR2 YYREEE, per germline (reference sequence). This CDR3 contains 15 residues. The CDR3 sequence is CASSHGQSSGNTIYF. CDR3 nucleotide sequence: TGTGCCAGCAGCCATGGACAGAGCTCTGGAAACACCATATATTTT.

V and J are TRBV11-2 and TRBJ1-2; TRBD1 is a possible D gene (5 bases). Germline V gene lookup returns CDR1 SGHAT and CDR2 FQNNGV. Trimming took off 2 bases at V and 8 bases at J, with 18 bases between the two ends. The CDR3 consists of 15 residues. The CDR3 is CASSLLVSGRDGYTF. The DNA of the CDR3 is TGTGCCAGCAGCTTATTAGTATCAGGGCGGGACGGCTACACCTTC.

The rearrangement links TRBV28 to TRBJ1-4; 7 nucleotides agree with TRBD1. The trim removed 2 bases at V and 3 bases at J, leaving 3 bases unmatched. This CDR3 contains 15 residues. The germline V gene has CDR1 MDHEN and CDR2 SYDVKM. This CDR3 is CASSLVGTANEKLFF. CDR3 sequence (DNA): TGTGCCAGCAGTTTAGTAGGGACAGCTAATGAAAAACTGTTTTTT.

In DNA, the CDR3 is TGTGCCAGTAGTATTGGGACAGCCGCCCAAGAGACCCAGTACTTC. It specifies CASSIGTAAQETQYF. The chain is built from TRBV19 and TRBJ2-5, with TRBD1 matching 7 bases. V lost 3 bases, J lost 1 base, and 5 bases stayed unmatched. Germline-derived CDR1 and CDR2 are LNHDA and SQIVND (reference sequence). This CDR3 has 15 residues. Full variable domain (rest looked up from reference TRBV19 and TRBJ2-5): DGGITQSPKYLFRKEGQNVTLSCEQNLNHDAMYWYRQDPGQGLRLIYYSQIVNDFQKGDIAEGYSVSREKKESFPLTVTSAQKNPTAFYLCASSIGTAAQETQYFGPGTRLLVL.

The chain uses TRBV11-2 and TRBJ1-4, with 9 bases lining up with TRBD1. Germline assignment: CDR1 SGHAT and CDR2 FQNNGV. Trimming cost V 5 bases and J 8 bases; bases outside gene matches: 9. CDR3 length equals 15 residues. The CDR3 coding sequence is TGTGCCAGCAGCAGCGACCGGACAGGGGTGGAAAAACTGTTTTTT. It encodes CASSSDRTGVEKLFF.

This clone came up a few times. The chain couples TRBV4-3 to TRBJ2-3; 7 positions match TRBD1. Looked up from germline, CDR1 is LGHNA and CDR2 is YSLEER. CDR3 length equals 15 residues. Trimming at V came to 2 bases and at J to 2 bases, leaving 4 bases not matched to a gene. The CDR3 spells CASSQRGQNTDTQYF. CDR3 DNA sequence: TGCGCCAGCAGCCAAAGGGGACAGAACACAGATACGCAGTATTTT.

The CDR3 DNA sequence: TGTGCCAGTAGTATCACATCCGGGACAGCTAGCAATCAGCCCCAGCATTTT. Translated, it gives CASSITSGTASNQPQHF. The chain has TRBV19 and TRBJ1-5; 7 nucleotides line up with TRBD1. After removal of 3 bases from V and 0 bases from J, the junction contained 8 bases not matched to a gene. Germline V CDR1 and CDR2: LNHDA, SQIVND (reference sequence). The CDR3 runs 17 residues.

The J gene is TRBJ1-1, the V gene TRBV12-5; 8 bases line up with TRBD1. The germline gives CDR1 LGHNT, CDR2 FRNRAP. J gave up 1 base and V 3 bases, and 7 bases lay outside the gene matches. CDR3 length equals 16 residues. CDR3 bases: TGTGCTAGTGGTTTAGGATACAGGGGGAGGAACACTGAAGCTTTCTTT. This gives the protein CASGLGYRGRNTEAFF.

In this sample, this clone turned up a few times. CDR3 in DNA: TGTGCCAGCAGCTTCGGGACACTAAATCAGCCCCAGCATTTT. Its protein product is CASSFGTLNQPQHF. V gene TRBV5-6 combines with J gene TRBJ1-5, with D perhaps matching TRBD1 (6 bases). This CDR3 contains 14 residues. V dropped 2 bases and J dropped 4 bases, with 10 bases sitting between them. Germline lookup yields CDR1 SGHDT and CDR2 YYEEEE.

The CDR3: CASSQASGTEAFF. The CDR3 region has the DNA TGTGCCAGCAGCCAAGCCAGCGGGACTGAAGCTTTCTTT. The chain recombines TRBV14 with TRBJ1-1; no clear D. There are 13 residues in the CDR3. The germline V and J ends were trimmed by 1 base and 5 bases, with 8 bases remaining between them. CDR1 SGHDN and CDR2 FVKESK come from the germline V gene.

The chain links TRBV23-1 to TRBJ1-1, with TRBD1 matching 12 bases. TRBV23-1 is an ORF, with its function uncertain. This CDR3 region has 17 residues. V gave up 6 bases and J gave up 1 base; unmatched junction bases: 9. In DNA, the CDR3 is TGCGCCAGCAGCCCGGGGGGACAGGGGGCAAGGAACACTGAAGCTTTCTTT. Translating gives CASSPGGQGARNTEAFF.

The CDR3: CASSQVGQLNTEAFF. Written as DNA, the CDR3 is TGCGCCAGCAGCCAAGTTGGTCAGTTGAACACTGAAGCTTTCTTT. The chain uses TRBV4-1 and TRBJ1-1; D unclear. The germline V gene has CDR1 MGHRA and CDR2 YSYEKL. With 1 base removed from V and 0 bases from J, the gap between germline ends came to 9 bases. This CDR3 has 15 residues.

The CDR3 protein is CASSRGPIDTQYF. DNA for the CDR3: TGTGCCAGCAGCAGAGGGCCTATAGATACGCAGTATTTT. This chain uses TRBV11-3 with TRBJ2-3; the D gene is possibly TRBD2 (5 bases). The CDR3 is made up of 13 amino acids. With 5 bases removed from V and 5 bases from J, the gap between germline ends came to 11 bases. The germline gives CDR1 SGHNT, CDR2 YENEEA.

The chain is built from TRBV11-2 and TRBJ1-5; 8 bases match TRBD1. Unmatched junction bases numbered 6, after V lost 1 base and J lost 7 bases. CDR3 length: 15 residues. Per germline, CDR1 SGHAT and CDR2 FQNNGV. The DNA of the CDR3 is TGTGCCAGCAGCTTAGGGACAGGGATCGGCCAGCCCCAGCATTTT. Translated: CASSLGTGIGQPQHF.